This T cell receptor beta chain was retrieved from a study of T cell repertoires in cytomegalovirus infection. Study-wide background: Public TCR beta signatures were indicative of both CMV infection and a matching HLA type. Overall study findings and caveats: Carriers of CMV and the relevant HLA type were discriminated by public TCR beta frequency. The ex vivo response was dominated by HLA-C-restricted CMV-specific TCR beta clonotypes.

V was clipped by 2 bases and J by 2 bases, with 15 bases between them. This CDR3 region has 16 residues. From germline, CDR1 is SGHTA and CDR2 FQGNSA. This clonotype was detected ten times or more. What it recognizes is unknown. TCRdb called the reads again in MiXCR, with one record for every CDR3 protein. The sample lists around 280,000 distinct CDR3 sequences, approximately 15% occurring once. The chain carries TRBV7-2 and TRBJ2-5; a weak D match, TRBD1 (6 bases). This TCR derives from a human donor in good health (CMV status not recorded). Some clones in this sample may be carry-over from other donors' samples. Sequenced sample: PBMCs. The CDR3 DNA is TGTGCCAGCAGCTTAAGGGGGTTTGTGGGGCAAGAGACCCAGTACTTC. It translates to CASSLRGFVGQETQYF. Combining the CDR3 with reference TRBV7-2 and TRBJ2-5 gives the whole variable domain GAGVSQSPSNKVTEKGKDVELRCDPISGHTALYWYRQSLGQGLEFLIYFQGNSAPDKSGLPSDRFSAERTGGSVSTLTIQRTQQEDSAVYLCASSLRGFVGQETQYFGPGTRLLVL.